The 27 T cell receptor beta chains in this list originate from one sample, sequenced in a study of radiotherapy plus CTLA-4 blockade in lung cancer. Profiling relied on immunoSEQ multiplex PCR, and the TCRdb table lists in-frame clones only, not all of them. The sample lists about 77,000 clones; nearly 75% were seen once. Sequencing used peripheral blood, obtained from a patient treated with radiotherapy plus ipilimumab. The receptors were gathered from a human donor with non-small cell lung cancer whose response to radiotherapy plus ipilimumab could not be evaluated.

This clone was detected only a few times. The chain uses TRBV7-9 and TRBJ1-1; TRBD1 might be the D (5 bases). Deletions cut 4 bases from V and 6 bases from J, with 15 bases between. The germline CDR1 and CDR2 sequences are SEHNR and FQNEAQ (reference sequence). The CDR3 has 14 amino acids. CDR3 sequence: CASSSWGGKAEAFF. CDR3 sequence (DNA): TGTGCCAGCAGCTCATGGGGGGGTAAGGCTGAAGCTTTCTTT. Drawing the rest from reference TRBV7-9 and TRBJ1-1, the complete variable domain is DTGVSQNPRHKITKRGQNVTFRCDPISEHNRLYWYRQTLGQGPEFLTYFQNEAQLEKSRLLSDRFSAERPKGSFSTLEIQRTEQGDSAMYLCASSSWGGKAEAFFGQGTRLTVV.

The chain uses TRBV7-2 and TRBJ1-5; D call uncertain. Between the trimmed V and J ends, which lost 3 bases and 4 bases, there was a span of 13 bases. Germline CDR1 reads SGHTA; CDR2 reads FQGNSA. The CDR3 runs to 15 residues. The CDR3 DNA reads TGTGCCAGCAGCTTCGGCCCAGGCGATAATCAGCCCCAGCATTTT. As protein: CASSFGPGDNQPQHF.

The gene calls are TRBV4-2 and TRBJ1-3, with no clear D. Germline CDR1 LGHNA, CDR2 YNFKEQ. The CDR3 totals 15 residues. The V gene lost 0 bases and the J gene lost 6 bases, with 12 bases spanning the gap. CDR3 DNA: TGTGCCAGCAGCCAAGATGGCCAGTCCGAAAACACCATATATTTT. It encodes CASSQDGQSENTIYF.

This clone has more than one count but fewer than ten. This rearrangement joins TRBV7-3 to TRBJ2-7; TRBD1 matches 9 bases. The CDR3 runs to 16 residues. J gave up 2 bases and V 2 bases, and 7 bases lay outside the gene matches. Germline loops: CDR1 SGHTA, CDR2 FQGTGA. CDR3: CASSLAGQGGAYEQYF. In DNA form, the CDR3 reads TGTGCCAGCAGCTTAGCGGGACAGGGAGGGGCCTACGAGCAGTACTTC.

This clone occurred a few times. The rearrangement joins TRBV7-2 to TRBJ1-1; unclear D gene. The CDR3 loop spans 13 amino acids. With 0 bases removed from V and 10 bases from J, the gap between germline ends came to 12 bases. Per germline, CDR1 SGHTA and CDR2 FQGNSA. The CDR3 region is CASSLAGSFGAFF. In DNA form, the CDR3 reads TGTGCCAGCAGCTTAGCGGGCAGCTTTGGAGCTTTCTTT.

The chain is built from TRBV9 and TRBJ2-2; D possibly corresponds to TRBD1 (5 bases). CDR1 SGDLS and CDR2 YYNGEE come from the germline V gene. The CDR3 totals 15 residues. V was trimmed by 0 bases and J by 7 bases, leaving 13 bases between them. CDR3 amino acids: CASSVGSLRGGELFF. CDR3 nucleotides: TGTGCCAGCAGCGTAGGGAGCCTAAGGGGCGGGGAGCTGTTTTTT. Filled out from reference TRBV9 and TRBJ2-2, the complete variable domain reads DSGVTQTPKHLITATGQRVTLRCSPRSGDLSVYWYQQSLDQGLQFLIQYYNGEERAKGNILERFSAQQFPDLHSELNLSSLELGDSALYFCASSVGSLRGGELFFGEGSRLTVL.

J is TRBJ2-7 and V is TRBV11-2; 7 bases are a match to TRBD1. V lost 6 bases to trimming and J lost 2 bases; unmatched junction nucleotides: 4. Germline V gene sequence: CDR1 SGHAT, CDR2 FQNNGV. The CDR3 sequence is 13 residues long. The CDR3 DNA sequence: TGTGCCAGCAGAAGCACAGGGGCCTACGAGCAGTACTTC. The encoded protein is CASRSTGAYEQYF.

This chain uses TRBV6-5 with TRBJ1-5; 10 nucleotides align to TRBD1. Germline CDR1 is MNHEY and CDR2 is SVGAGI. Germline trimming cut 8 bases from V and 2 bases from J; bases unmatched to any gene: 3. This CDR3 has 14 amino acids. Here the CDR3 DNA reads TGTGCCAGCGGAGACAGGGGGCGCAATCAGCCCCAGCATTTT. Encoded protein: CASGDRGRNQPQHF.

V usage is TRBV6-6 and J usage is TRBJ2-1, with TRBD2 matching over 11 bases. Germline assignment: CDR1 MNHNY and CDR2 SVGAGI (reference sequence). Trimming at V came to 5 bases and at J to 10 bases, leaving 10 bases not matched to a gene. The CDR3 has 15 residues. The DNA for the CDR3 is TGTGCCAGCAGTACCTTAGCGGGGGGGGAGGGGGAGCAGTTCTTC. Encoded protein: CASSTLAGGEGEQFF.

This clone was counted between two and nine times. The J gene is TRBJ2-7, the V gene TRBV7-9, with TRBD1 matching 8 bases. The CDR3 extends over 15 amino acids. V gave up 6 bases and J gave up 1 base; unmatched junction bases: 8. Germline-derived CDR1 and CDR2 are SEHNR and FQNEAQ (reference sequence). CDR3 sequence reads: CASSFGQGWSYEQYF. As DNA, the CDR3 is TGTGCCAGCAGTTTCGGACAGGGATGGTCCTACGAGCAGTACTTC.

The table lists this clone with a few counts. The CDR3 nucleotides are TGTGCCAGCAGTCGTTTGCTTGGGACAGGGGTCCCCTACGAGCAGTACTTC. Amino acid sequence: CASSRLLGTGVPYEQYF. The rearrangement uses TRBV28 and TRBJ2-7, with 10 positions matching TRBD1. Germline lookup yields CDR1 MDHEN and CDR2 SYDVKM. J was trimmed by 2 bases and V by 5 bases; bases with no gene match: 12. The CDR3 loop spans 17 amino acids.

The chain recombines TRBV6-5 with TRBJ2-2; 8 bases align to TRBD2. The V gene's germline CDR1 is MNHEY and CDR2 SVGAGI. The CDR3 loop spans 16 amino acids. J was trimmed by 6 bases and V by 0 bases; bases with no gene match: 6. CDR3 DNA sequence: TGTGCCAGCAGTTACTCAGCGGGAGAGTATTCCGGGGAGCTGTTTTTT. Translated: CASSYSAGEYSGELFF.

V gene TRBV5-1 combines with J gene TRBJ1-1, with a tentative D call TRBD1 (6 bases). The CDR3 sequence is 16 residues long. CDR1 SGHRS and CDR2 YFSETQ come from the germline V gene. Trimming took off 0 bases at V and 0 bases at J, with 12 bases between the two ends. CDR3 in amino acids: CASSLGLGALNTEAFF. The CDR3 DNA reads as TGCGCCAGCAGCTTGGGGTTGGGGGCCTTGAACACTGAAGCTTTCTTT.

A few counts support this clone. V and J are TRBV5-4 and TRBJ2-7, with TRBD1 matching over 8 bases. Trimming at V came to 4 bases and at J to 4 bases, leaving 4 bases not matched to a gene. CDR1 and CDR2 (germline): SGHNT, YYREEE (reference sequence). This CDR3 is built from 13 residues. The CDR3: CASSRDRRYEQYF. The DNA of the CDR3 is TGTGCCAGCAGCCGGGACAGGAGATACGAGCAGTACTTC.

The V call is TRBV18, the J call TRBJ1-4; the D is unclear. Germline V gives CDR1 KGHSH, CDR2 LQKENI. Deletions cut 1 base from V and 5 bases from J, with 14 bases between. This CDR3 has 16 amino acids. The CDR3 reads CASSPLGRSLNEKLFF. The CDR3, as DNA: TGTGCCAGCTCACCACTGGGGAGAAGTCTGAATGAAAAACTGTTTTTT. Looking up the rest from reference TRBV18 and TRBJ1-4 gives the full variable domain: NAGVMQNPRHLVRRRGQEARLRCSPMKGHSHVYWYRQLPEEGLKFMVYLQKENIIDESGMPKERFSAEFPKEGPSILRIQQVVRGDSAAYFCASSPLGRSLNEKLFFGSGTQLSVL.

This clone was observed a few times. The V call is TRBV18, the J call TRBJ2-7; D unclear. The CDR3 has 14 residues. Germline V gene data show CDR1 as KGHSH and CDR2 as LQKENI. Trimming left V 6 bases short and J 6 bases short, with 18 bases between. The CDR3 loop reads CASSASGSNLEQYF. CDR3 nucleotides: TGTGCCAGCTCTGCTTCCGGGTCAAACCTCGAGCAGTACTTC.

The rearrangement uses TRBV27 and TRBJ1-2; 7 positions agree with TRBD1. Germline V gene data show CDR1 as MNHEY and CDR2 as SMNVEV (reference sequence). After removal of 5 bases from V and 0 bases from J, the junction contained 9 bases not matched to a gene. This CDR3 has 16 amino acids. The CDR3 is CASSPGQTLANYGYTF. The CDR3 DNA sequence: TGTGCCAGCAGTCCGGGACAGACATTAGCTAACTATGGCTACACCTTC.

Many counts were recorded for this clone. CDR3 amino acids: CAISAPGTSNYGYTF. The CDR3 DNA reads TGTGCCATCAGTGCCCCCGGGACATCTAACTATGGCTACACCTTC. The rearrangement uses TRBV10-3 and TRBJ1-2, with a possible D match to TRBD1 (6 bases). The germline CDR1 and CDR2 sequences are ENHRY and SYGVKD. V lost 4 bases and J lost 0, with 12 bases in between. The CDR3 totals 15 residues.

This chain links TRBV4-1 with TRBJ1-4; 8 bases line up with TRBD1. The CDR3 totals 15 residues. The trim removed 0 bases at V and 3 bases at J, leaving 0 bases unmatched. Germline V gene data show CDR1 as MGHRA and CDR2 as YSYEKL. In DNA form, the CDR3 reads TGCGCCAGCAGCCAAGAACAGGGGGCTAATGAAAAACTGTTTTTT. It specifies CASSQEQGANEKLFF.

The rearrangement links TRBV19 to TRBJ2-5; 7 nucleotides align to TRBD1. There are 13 residues in the CDR3. Germline V gene lookup returns CDR1 LNHDA and CDR2 SQIVND (reference sequence). The ends lost 9 bases at V and 2 bases at J; junction bases unmatched: 6. CDR3: CASSRDSQETQYF. The CDR3 bases are TGTGCCAGCTCAAGGGACAGTCAAGAGACCCAGTACTTC.

This clone occurred many times. This chain joins TRBV18 and TRBJ1-5, with 10 bases matching TRBD1. The CDR3 spans 14 residues. The trim removed 6 bases at V and 7 bases at J, leaving 6 bases unmatched. Germline V gene lookup returns CDR1 KGHSH and CDR2 LQKENI. The CDR3 DNA sequence: TGTGCCAGCTCCAAAGGGGACAGGGGCCAGCCCCAGCATTTT. Translation: CASSKGDRGQPQHF.

The chain combines TRBV18 with TRBJ2-3; maybe TRBD2 (5 bases). Trimming cost V 0 bases and J 0 bases, with 10 bases left between them. The CDR3 has 16 residues. Germline V gives CDR1 KGHSH, CDR2 LQKENI. The CDR3 loop reads CASSPPSGRSTDTQYF. CDR3 coding DNA: TGTGCCAGCTCACCACCGTCGGGGAGAAGCACAGATACGCAGTATTTT.

V is TRBV9 and J is TRBJ2-5; TRBD2 agrees at 7 bases. Trimming removed 4 bases from V and 5 bases from J; junction bases left unmatched: 11. The length of the CDR3 is 15 residues. Germline CDR1 and CDR2: SGDLS and YYNGEE. In DNA form, the CDR3 reads TGTGCCAGCAGCAATTTTGGGAGGGGTCACGAGACCCAGTACTTC. It yields the protein CASSNFGRGHETQYF.

This clone was seen a single time. This sequence joins TRBV7-2 and TRBJ2-3; 8 nucleotides align to TRBD2. There are 15 residues in the CDR3. V was clipped by 2 bases and J by 3 bases; unmatched bases: 4. Germline CDR1 and CDR2: SGHTA and FQGNSA. In nucleotides, the CDR3 is TGTGCCAGCAGCTTAACGGGACTAGAGACAGATACGCAGTATTTT. This encodes CASSLTGLETDTQYF.

The chain recombines TRBV4-3 with TRBJ2-7; perhaps TRBD1 as D (5 bases). Germline V CDR1 and CDR2: LGHNA, YSLEER. The CDR3 has 16 residues. The germline V and J ends were trimmed by 4 bases and 2 bases, with 18 bases remaining between them. CDR3 nucleotides: TGCGCCAGCAGCCCCCAGCAGGGCAGGCGCGCCTACGAGCAGTACTTC. Encoded protein: CASSPQQGRRAYEQYF.

In this sample, this clone turned up a few times. The chain is built from TRBV19 and TRBJ1-1; D remains unclear. The germline CDR1 and CDR2 sequences are LNHDA and SQIVND (reference sequence). The V end lost 4 bases, the J end lost 1 base, and 13 bases lay between the germline ends. The CDR3 extends over 15 amino acids. CDR3 region: CASSTAGRGNTEAFF. The CDR3 DNA follows: TGTGCCAGTAGTACGGCGGGTAGAGGGAACACTGAAGCTTTCTTT.

This clone was seen only a few times. CDR3 DNA: TGTGCCAGTACCAGAGAGATGGGCAAGGCAGATACGCAGTATTTT. It is translated as CASTREMGKADTQYF. The chain carries TRBV19 and TRBJ2-3; D unresolved. The CDR3 sequence is 15 residues long. The V gene's germline CDR1 is LNHDA and CDR2 SQIVND (reference sequence). V gave up 7 bases and J gave up 4 bases, with 18 bases separating them.